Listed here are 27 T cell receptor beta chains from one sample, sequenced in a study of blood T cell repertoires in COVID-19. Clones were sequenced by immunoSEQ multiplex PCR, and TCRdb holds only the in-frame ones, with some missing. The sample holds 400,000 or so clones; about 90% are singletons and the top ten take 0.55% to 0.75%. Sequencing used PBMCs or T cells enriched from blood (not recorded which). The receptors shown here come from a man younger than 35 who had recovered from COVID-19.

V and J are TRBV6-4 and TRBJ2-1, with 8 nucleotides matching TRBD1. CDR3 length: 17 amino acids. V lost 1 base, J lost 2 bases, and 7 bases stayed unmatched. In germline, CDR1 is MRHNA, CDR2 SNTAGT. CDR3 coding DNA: TGTGCCAGCAGTGACTTGCTGAGGACAGGGCCCTACAATGAGCAGTTCTTC. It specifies CASSDLLRTGPYNEQFF.

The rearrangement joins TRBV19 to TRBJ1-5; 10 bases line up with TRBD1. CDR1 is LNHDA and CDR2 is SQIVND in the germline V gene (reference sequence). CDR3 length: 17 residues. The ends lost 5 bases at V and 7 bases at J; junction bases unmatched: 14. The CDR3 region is CASSPRDRGGYGQPQHF. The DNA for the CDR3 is TGTGCCAGTAGTCCCCGGGACAGGGGTGGTTATGGGCAGCCCCAGCATTTT.

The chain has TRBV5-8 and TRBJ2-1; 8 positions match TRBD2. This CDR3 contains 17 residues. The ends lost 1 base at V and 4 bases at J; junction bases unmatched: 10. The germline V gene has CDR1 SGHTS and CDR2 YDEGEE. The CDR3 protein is CASSLQSSGGTYNEQFF. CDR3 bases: TGTGCCAGCAGCTTGCAATCCAGCGGGGGAACTTACAATGAGCAGTTCTTC.

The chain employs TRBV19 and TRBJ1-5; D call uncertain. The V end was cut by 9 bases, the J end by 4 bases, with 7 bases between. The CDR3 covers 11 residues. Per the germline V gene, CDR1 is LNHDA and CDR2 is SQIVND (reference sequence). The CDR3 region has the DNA TGTGCCAGCCAGTATAATCAGCCCCAGCATTTT. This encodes CASQYNQPQHF.

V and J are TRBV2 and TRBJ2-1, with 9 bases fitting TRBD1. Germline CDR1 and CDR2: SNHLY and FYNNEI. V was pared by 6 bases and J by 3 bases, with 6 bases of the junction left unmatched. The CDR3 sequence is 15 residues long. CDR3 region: CASSADRGHYNEQFF. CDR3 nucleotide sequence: TGTGCCAGCAGCGCGGACAGGGGCCACTACAATGAGCAGTTCTTC.

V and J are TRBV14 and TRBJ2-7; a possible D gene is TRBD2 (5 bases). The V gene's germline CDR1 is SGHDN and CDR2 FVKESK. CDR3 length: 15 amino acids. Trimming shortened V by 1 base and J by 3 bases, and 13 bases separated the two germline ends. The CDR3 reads CASSQGAGIGYEQYF. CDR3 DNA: TGTGCCAGCAGCCAAGGTGCCGGGATCGGCTACGAGCAGTACTTC.

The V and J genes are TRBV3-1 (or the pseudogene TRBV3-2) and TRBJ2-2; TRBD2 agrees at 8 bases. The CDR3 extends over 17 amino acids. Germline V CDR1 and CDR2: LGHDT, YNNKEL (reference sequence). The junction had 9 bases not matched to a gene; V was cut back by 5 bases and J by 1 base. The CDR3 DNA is TGTGCCAGCAGCTTAAAGCGGGGGCCGATGAACACCGGGGAGCTGTTTTTT. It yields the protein CASSLKRGPMNTGELFF.

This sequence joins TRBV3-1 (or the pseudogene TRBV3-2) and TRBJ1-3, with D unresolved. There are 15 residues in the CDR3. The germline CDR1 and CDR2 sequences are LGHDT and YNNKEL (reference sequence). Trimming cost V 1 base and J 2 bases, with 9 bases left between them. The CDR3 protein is CASSQALGTGNTIYF. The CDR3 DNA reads TGTGCCAGCAGCCAAGCACTAGGGACTGGAAACACCATATATTTT.

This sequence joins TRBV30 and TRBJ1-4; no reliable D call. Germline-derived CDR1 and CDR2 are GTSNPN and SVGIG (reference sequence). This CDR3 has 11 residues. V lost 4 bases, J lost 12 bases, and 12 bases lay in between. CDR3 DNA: TGTGCCTGGAAAGAGAGGGCCCAACTGTTTTTT. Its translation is CAWKERAQLFF.

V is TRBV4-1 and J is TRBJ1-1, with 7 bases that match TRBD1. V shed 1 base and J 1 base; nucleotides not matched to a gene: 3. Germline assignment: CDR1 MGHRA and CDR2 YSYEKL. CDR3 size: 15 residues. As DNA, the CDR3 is TGCGCCAGCAGCCAAGTACAGGGGACGAACACTGAAGCTTTCTTT. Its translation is CASSQVQGTNTEAFF.

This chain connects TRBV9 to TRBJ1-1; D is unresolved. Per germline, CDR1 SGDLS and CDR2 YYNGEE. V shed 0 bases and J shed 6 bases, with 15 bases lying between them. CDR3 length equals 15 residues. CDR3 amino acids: CASSVEEGPSAEAFF. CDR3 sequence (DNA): TGTGCCAGCAGCGTAGAAGAGGGTCCGAGCGCTGAAGCTTTCTTT.

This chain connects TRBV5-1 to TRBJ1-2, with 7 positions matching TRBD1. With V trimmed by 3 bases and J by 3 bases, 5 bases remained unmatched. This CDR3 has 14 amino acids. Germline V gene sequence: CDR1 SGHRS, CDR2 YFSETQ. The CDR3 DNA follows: TGCGCCAGCAGCTCAAGTCAGGGGGACTATGGCTACACCTTC. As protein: CASSSSQGDYGYTF.

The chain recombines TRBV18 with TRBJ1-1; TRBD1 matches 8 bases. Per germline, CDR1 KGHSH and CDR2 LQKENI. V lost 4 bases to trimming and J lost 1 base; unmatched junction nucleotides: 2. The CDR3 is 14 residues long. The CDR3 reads CASSLGQENTEAFF. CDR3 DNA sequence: TGTGCCAGCTCACTGGGACAGGAGAACACTGAAGCTTTCTTT.

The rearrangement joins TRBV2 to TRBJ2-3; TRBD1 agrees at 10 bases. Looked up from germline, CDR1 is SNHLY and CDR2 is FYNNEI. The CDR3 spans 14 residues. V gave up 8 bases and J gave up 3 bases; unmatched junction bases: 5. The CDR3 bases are TGTGCCAGCTGCCGGGACAGGGGTACAGATACGCAGTATTTT. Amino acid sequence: CASCRDRGTDTQYF.

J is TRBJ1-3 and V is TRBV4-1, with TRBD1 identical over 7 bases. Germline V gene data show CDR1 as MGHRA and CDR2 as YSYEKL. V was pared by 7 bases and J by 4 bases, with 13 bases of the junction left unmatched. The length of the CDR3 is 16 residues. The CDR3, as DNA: TGCGCCAGCACAAGAAACAGGGGTGGGCAAGGAAACACCATATATTTT. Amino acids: CASTRNRGGQGNTIYF.

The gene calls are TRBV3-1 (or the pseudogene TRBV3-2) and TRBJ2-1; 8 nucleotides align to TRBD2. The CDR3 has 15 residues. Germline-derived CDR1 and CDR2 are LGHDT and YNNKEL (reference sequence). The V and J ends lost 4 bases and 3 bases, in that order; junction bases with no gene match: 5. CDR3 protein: CASSPTSGYYNEQFF. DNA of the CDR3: TGTGCCAGCAGCCCTACTAGCGGATACTACAATGAGCAGTTCTTC.

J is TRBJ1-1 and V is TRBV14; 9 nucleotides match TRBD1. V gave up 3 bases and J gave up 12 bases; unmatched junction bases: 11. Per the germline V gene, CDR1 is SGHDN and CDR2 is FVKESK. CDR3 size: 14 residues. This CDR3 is CASSQPGQGLMPFF. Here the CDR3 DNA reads TGTGCCAGCAGCCAGCCGGGACAGGGTTTGATGCCTTTCTTT.

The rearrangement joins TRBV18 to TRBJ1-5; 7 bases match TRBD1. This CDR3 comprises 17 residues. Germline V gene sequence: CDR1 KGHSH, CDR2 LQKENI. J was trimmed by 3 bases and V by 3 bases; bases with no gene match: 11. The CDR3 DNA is TGTGCCAGCTCACCTGTAGAGGCAGGGGGAAACAATCAGCCCCAGCATTTT. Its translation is CASSPVEAGGNNQPQHF.

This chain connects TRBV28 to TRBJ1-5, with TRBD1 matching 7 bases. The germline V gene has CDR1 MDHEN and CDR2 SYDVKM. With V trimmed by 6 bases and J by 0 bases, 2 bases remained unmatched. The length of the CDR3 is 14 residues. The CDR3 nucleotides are TGTGCCAGCAGGCGACAGGGTAGCAATCAGCCCCAGCATTTT. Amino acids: CASRRQGSNQPQHF.

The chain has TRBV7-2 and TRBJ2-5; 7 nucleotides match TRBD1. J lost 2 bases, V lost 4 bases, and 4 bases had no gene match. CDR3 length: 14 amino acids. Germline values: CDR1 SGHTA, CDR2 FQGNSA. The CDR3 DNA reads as TGTGCCAGCAGCTCGCGGACAGGTCAAGAGACCCAGTACTTC. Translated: CASSSRTGQETQYF.

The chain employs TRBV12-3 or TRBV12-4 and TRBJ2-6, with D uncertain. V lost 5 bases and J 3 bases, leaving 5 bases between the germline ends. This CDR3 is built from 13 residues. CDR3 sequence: CASSMRGANVLTF. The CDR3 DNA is TGTGCCAGCAGTATGCGTGGGGCCAACGTCCTGACTTTC.

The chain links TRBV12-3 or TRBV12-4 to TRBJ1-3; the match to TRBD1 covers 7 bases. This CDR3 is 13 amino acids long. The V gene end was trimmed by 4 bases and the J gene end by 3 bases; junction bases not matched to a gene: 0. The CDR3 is CASSYRGGNTIYF. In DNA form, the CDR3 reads TGTGCCAGCAGTTACAGGGGTGGAAACACCATATATTTT.

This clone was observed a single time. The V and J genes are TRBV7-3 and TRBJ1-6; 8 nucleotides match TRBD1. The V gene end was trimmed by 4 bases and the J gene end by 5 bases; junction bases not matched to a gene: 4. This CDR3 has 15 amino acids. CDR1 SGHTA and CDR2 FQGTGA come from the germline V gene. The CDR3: CASSSGQANNSPLHF. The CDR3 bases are TGTGCCAGCAGCTCGGGACAGGCGAATAATTCACCCCTCCACTTT.

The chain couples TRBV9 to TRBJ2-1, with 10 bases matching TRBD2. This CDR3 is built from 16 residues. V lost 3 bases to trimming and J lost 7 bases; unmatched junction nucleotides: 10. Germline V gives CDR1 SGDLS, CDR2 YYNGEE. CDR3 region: CASSAYPSGSVNEQFF. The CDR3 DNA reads TGTGCCAGCAGCGCCTATCCTAGCGGGAGTGTGAATGAGCAGTTCTTC.

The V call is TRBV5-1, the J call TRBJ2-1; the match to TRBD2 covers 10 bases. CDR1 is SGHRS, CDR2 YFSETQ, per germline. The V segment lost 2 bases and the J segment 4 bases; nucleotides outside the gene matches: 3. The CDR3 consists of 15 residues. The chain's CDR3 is CASSLTSGKYNEQFF. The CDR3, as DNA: TGCGCCAGCAGCTTAACTAGCGGGAAATACAATGAGCAGTTCTTC.

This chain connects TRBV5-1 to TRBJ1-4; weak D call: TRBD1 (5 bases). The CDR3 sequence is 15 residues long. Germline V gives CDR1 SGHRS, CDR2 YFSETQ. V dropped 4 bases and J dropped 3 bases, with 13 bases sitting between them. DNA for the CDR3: TGCGCCAGCAGCCCGGAAGGGGTAGCTAATGAAAAACTGTTTTTT. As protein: CASSPEGVANEKLFF. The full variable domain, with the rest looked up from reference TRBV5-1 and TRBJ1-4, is KAGVTQTPRYLIKTRGQQVTLSCSPISGHRSVSWYQQTPGQGLQFLFEYFSETQRNKGNFPGRFSGRQFSNSRSEMNVSTLELGDSALYLCASSPEGVANEKLFFGSGTQLSVL.

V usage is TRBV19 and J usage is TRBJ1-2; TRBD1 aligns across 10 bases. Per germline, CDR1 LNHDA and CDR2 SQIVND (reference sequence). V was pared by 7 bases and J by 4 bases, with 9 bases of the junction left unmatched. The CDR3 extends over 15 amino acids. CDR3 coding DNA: TGTGCCAGTAATCCGGGACAGGGGATCATCTATGGCTACACCTTC. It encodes CASNPGQGIIYGYTF.